The clone carrying this TCR beta chain was observed many times. Germline values: CDR1 SGHTA, CDR2 FQGTGA. The CDR3 extends over 16 amino acids. V trimming: 1 base; J trimming: 8 bases; junction bases outside the gene matches: 9. Amplified TCR beta CDR3 regions came from RNA transcripts. The study used the HTBI primer set for a first-round RT-PCR of the TCR CDR3. TCRdb analysed the multiplex PCR reads with MiXCR anew, one entry per CDR3 protein. The table shows about 130,000 distinct CDR3 sequences, with roughly a fifth occurring only once. This sample was taken from a study of T cells in Graves' hyperthyroidism and ophthalmopathy.

The source of this sequence is a woman in her forties or fifties with Graves' hyperthyroidism that later progressed to Graves' ophthalmopathy. The sequenced sample consisted of blood. The genes are TRBV7-3 and TRBJ2-1, with 9 bases matching TRBD1. The DNA for the CDR3 is TGTGCCAGCAGCTTAAAGGGGGGGACAGGGACTGATGAGCAGTTCTTC. This sequence encodes CASSLKGGTGTDEQFF.